The clone carrying this TCR beta chain is judged medium-sized. Its matching antigen is unknown. This specimen belongs to a study of T cells after posttransplantation cyclophosphamide. Study results and caveats: Later blood repertoires were often dominated by clones from the donor CD8+ memory compartment. Recipient CMV seropositivity and CMV reactivation strongly tracked TRB clonality.

Assay used: immunoSEQ multiplex PCR; TCRdb lists only in-frame clones, some missing. The table includes tens of thousands of clones, about 86% detected once. The ends were cut back, 3 bases at V and 6 bases at J, with 9 bases in the middle. CDR1 SGDLS and CDR2 YYNGEE come from the germline V gene. The CDR3 is made up of 12 amino acids. Sequences were obtained from PBMCs. The sequence was collected from a man aged 30-40 years with a blood cancer, CMV-positive, and with a related stem cell donor. The chain carries TRBV9 and TRBJ1-1, with a tentative D call TRBD1 (6 bases). The CDR3 coding sequence is TGTGCCAGCAGCGGTGACAGGCCTGAAGCTTTCTTT. This encodes CASSGDRPEAFF. The whole variable domain, remainder taken from reference TRBV9 and TRBJ1-1, is DSGVTQTPKHLITATGQRVTLRCSPRSGDLSVYWYQQSLDQGLQFLIQYYNGEERAKGNILERFSAQQFPDLHSELNLSSLELGDSALYFCASSGDRPEAFFGQGTRLTVV.